Shown below are 26 T cell receptor beta chains from a single sample sequenced in a study of cytomegalovirus exposure and HLA in healthy donors. PCR amplification relied on 60 Vbeta primers (plus 13 Jbeta primers). This table comes from immunoSEQ multiplex PCR, and its TCRdb copy is limited to in-frame clones, with some not included. Among approximately 220,000 clones listed, about 74% were seen once. The sample comprised PBMCs. The receptors were gathered from a man aged 35 to 55 in good health and CMV-seronegative.

The chain couples TRBV30 to TRBJ2-7; 12 bases are shared with TRBD2. The V gene end was trimmed by 3 bases and the J gene end by 3 bases; junction bases not matched to a gene: 6. The CDR3 totals 15 residues. Looked up from germline, CDR1 is GTSNPN and CDR2 is SVGIG (reference sequence). CDR3 sequence reads: CAWRLAGGYGYEQYF. The CDR3 DNA follows: TGTGCCTGGAGACTAGCGGGAGGATACGGCTACGAGCAGTACTTC.

The chain links TRBV6-6 to TRBJ2-2; D unresolved. V dropped 5 bases and J dropped 6 bases, with 4 bases sitting between them. In germline, CDR1 is MNHNY, CDR2 SVGAGI (reference sequence). CDR3 size: 11 residues. As DNA, the CDR3 is TGTGCCAGCAGTACACCCGGGGAGCTGTTTTTT. This codes for CASSTPGELFF.

This sequence joins TRBV2 and TRBJ2-4; tentative D call: TRBD2 (6 bases). V dropped 5 bases and J dropped 3 bases, with 20 bases sitting between them. The CDR3 contains 17 residues. In germline, CDR1 is SNHLY, CDR2 FYNNEI. The CDR3 sequence is CASSLAGGDRDKNIQYF. CDR3 nucleotides: TGTGCCAGCAGTCTCGCCGGAGGGGACCGGGACAAAAACATTCAGTACTTC.

V and J are TRBV2 and TRBJ2-5, with D tentatively TRBD1 (6 bases). V lost 4 bases to trimming and J lost 1 base, with 7 bases between them. CDR3 length equals 13 residues. Germline values: CDR1 SNHLY, CDR2 FYNNEI. The CDR3, as DNA: TGTGCCAGCAGTGGACAGGTCCAAGAGACCCAGTACTTC. It encodes CASSGQVQETQYF. Full variable domain (rest looked up from reference TRBV2 and TRBJ2-5): EPEVTQTPSHQVTQMGQEVILRCVPISNHLYFYWYRQILGQKVEFLVSFYNNEISEKSEIFDDQFSVERPDGSNFTLKIRSTKLEDSAMYFCASSGQVQETQYFGPGTRLLVL.

The rearrangement links TRBV4-3 to TRBJ2-2, with D perhaps matching TRBD1 (5 bases). From germline, CDR1 is LGHNA and CDR2 YSLEER. The CDR3 has 17 residues. Trimming cost V 1 base and J 0 bases, with 12 bases left between them. The CDR3 spells CASSQGTGTSNTGELFF. The CDR3 nucleotides read TGCGCCAGCAGCCAAGGTACAGGAACCTCGAACACCGGGGAGCTGTTTTTT.

The chain uses TRBV2 and TRBJ2-5, with TRBD2 matching 9 bases. The CDR3 consists of 15 residues. CDR1 is SNHLY, CDR2 FYNNEI, per germline. V was clipped by 5 bases and J by 2 bases; unmatched bases: 6. The CDR3 spells CASSPLAGFQETQYF. CDR3 in DNA: TGTGCCAGCAGTCCGCTAGCGGGGTTTCAAGAGACCCAGTACTTC.

In this sample, this clone turned up once. The rearrangement joins TRBV6-5 to TRBJ2-1; tentatively, D is TRBD1 (5 bases). The CDR3 spans 14 residues. Germline V gene lookup returns CDR1 MNHEY and CDR2 SVGAGI. The germline V and J ends were trimmed by 5 bases and 4 bases, with 12 bases remaining between them. Here the CDR3 DNA reads TGTGCCAGCAGTGCCGACAGCAGGTACAATGAGCAGTTCTTC. Translating gives CASSADSRYNEQFF.

The rearrangement links TRBV5-6 to TRBJ2-3; 8 nucleotides agree with TRBD2. The CDR3 consists of 15 residues. CDR1 is SGHDT, CDR2 YYEEEE, per germline. V shed 3 bases and J 0 bases; nucleotides not matched to a gene: 3. This CDR3 reads CASSYRGGSTDTQYF. The CDR3, as DNA: TGTGCCAGCAGCTACCGGGGGGGTAGCACAGATACGCAGTATTTT.

This chain connects TRBV4-1 to TRBJ2-1, with 9 nucleotides matching TRBD2. CDR1 and CDR2 from the germline V gene are MGHRA and YSYEKL. J was trimmed by 3 bases and V by 0 bases; bases with no gene match: 9. This CDR3 has 18 amino acids. CDR3 amino acids: CASSQDQASGDLYNEQFF. CDR3 sequence (DNA): TGCGCCAGCAGCCAAGATCAGGCTAGCGGGGACCTCTACAATGAGCAGTTCTTC.

The V gene is TRBV30, the J gene TRBJ2-4, with D possibly being TRBD1 (6 bases). CDR1 and CDR2 (germline): GTSNPN, SVGIG (reference sequence). This CDR3 comprises 14 residues. V was cut by 0 bases and J by 6 bases, with 12 bases left in between. The CDR3 protein is CAWSVQAGANIQYF. DNA for the CDR3: TGTGCCTGGAGTGTACAGGCAGGGGCAAACATTCAGTACTTC.

The chain is built from TRBV27 and TRBJ1-2; D remains unclear. Germline loops: CDR1 MNHEY, CDR2 SMNVEV (reference sequence). Between the trimmed V and J ends, which lost 4 bases and 2 bases, there was a span of 23 bases. CDR3 size: 18 residues. CDR3 nucleotides: TGTGCCAGCAGTTCCGCGTGGTTAGCCCCCGGGATGAACTATGGCTACACCTTC. Amino acids: CASSSAWLAPGMNYGYTF.

This chain connects TRBV7-6 to TRBJ1-1; D unclear. The CDR3 runs to 13 residues. The V end lost 5 bases, the J end lost 7 bases, and 14 bases lay between the germline ends. The germline V gene encodes CDR1 SGHVS and CDR2 FNYEAQ. CDR3 sequence: CASSPEVADEAFF. The CDR3 coding sequence is TGTGCCAGCAGCCCCGAGGTGGCAGATGAAGCTTTCTTT.

V gene TRBV7-8 combines with J gene TRBJ2-3; 14 nucleotides line up with TRBD2. Germline values: CDR1 SGHVS, CDR2 FQNEAQ. CDR3 length: 18 amino acids. V gave up 3 bases and J gave up 0 bases; unmatched junction bases: 5. For the CDR3, the DNA is TGTGCCAGCAGCTTTGGACTAGCGGGGGGCACTAGCACAGATACGCAGTATTTT. As protein: CASSFGLAGGTSTDTQYF.

The J gene is TRBJ2-7, the V gene TRBV5-6; D perhaps matches TRBD1 (6 bases). This CDR3 is built from 18 residues. Trimming removed 4 bases at V and 1 base at J, with 24 bases between. CDR1 and CDR2 (germline): SGHDT, YYEEEE. CDR3 DNA: TGTGCCAGCAGCGCACTTTCATTTGACAGGAGAATTTCCTACGAGCAGTACTTC. As protein: CASSALSFDRRISYEQYF.

V usage is TRBV5-4 and J usage is TRBJ2-3; D is undetermined. V dropped 4 bases and J dropped 0 bases, with 6 bases sitting between them. CDR3 size: 13 residues. CDR1 is SGHNT, CDR2 YYREEE, per germline (reference sequence). The CDR3 here is CASSPTSTDTQYF. CDR3 DNA sequence: TGTGCCAGCAGCCCTACTAGCACAGATACGCAGTATTTT.

The chain recombines TRBV11-2 with TRBJ2-7; 8 nucleotides match TRBD2. Trimming took 5 bases from V and 2 from J; bases not matched to a gene: 8. The CDR3 loop spans 15 amino acids. Germline V gene sequence: CDR1 SGHAT, CDR2 FQNNGV. CDR3 DNA: TGTGCCAGCAGCCATATTACTAGCGGACCCTACGAGCAGTACTTC. It is translated as CASSHITSGPYEQYF.

This clone has only a few counts. V is TRBV27 and J is TRBJ1-5; unclear D gene. The CDR3 consists of 13 residues. Germline V lookup: CDR1 MNHEY, CDR2 SMNVEV (reference sequence). Trimming took 1 base from V and 6 from J, leaving 7 bases between them. CDR3 protein: CASSLWAGQPQHF. The CDR3 DNA reads as TGTGCCAGCAGTTTATGGGCGGGTCAGCCCCAGCATTTT.

The J gene is TRBJ1-2, the V gene TRBV5-1, with 11 bases that match TRBD1. From germline, CDR1 is SGHRS and CDR2 YFSETQ. This CDR3 has 14 residues. V lost 3 bases and J lost 6; bases outside the gene matches: 4. Here the CDR3 DNA reads TGCGCCAGCAGCTCGGGACAGGGGGGAAATGGCTACACCTTC. It encodes CASSSGQGGNGYTF.

The J gene is TRBJ1-6, the V gene TRBV6-1, with 8 bases that match TRBD1. This CDR3 comprises 17 residues. The junction had 10 bases not matched to a gene; V was cut back by 3 bases and J by 6 bases. The germline CDR1 and CDR2 sequences are MNHNS and SASEGT. CDR3 protein: CASSEGIQGARNSPLHF. In nucleotides, the CDR3 is TGTGCCAGCAGTGAGGGAATTCAGGGGGCTCGTAATTCACCCCTCCACTTT.

The chain is built from TRBV5-8 and TRBJ1-6; weak D call: TRBD1 (6 bases). This CDR3 comprises 16 residues. V was clipped by 1 base and J by 6 bases, with 14 bases between them. Germline V gene lookup returns CDR1 SGHTS and CDR2 YDEGEE. CDR3 DNA sequence: TGTGCCAGCAGCTTGATGGGGCCCAGGGGTAATTCACCCCTCCACTTT. This encodes CASSLMGPRGNSPLHF.

This sequence joins TRBV6-5 and TRBJ2-7; tentatively, D is TRBD1 (6 bases). Germline lookup yields CDR1 MNHEY and CDR2 SVGAGI. Trimming cost V 2 bases and J 6 bases, with 8 bases left between them. This CDR3 is 12 amino acids long. In DNA form, the CDR3 reads TGTGCCAGCAGTTACGAAGGGGGCGAGCAGTACTTC. It encodes CASSYEGGEQYF.

This chain joins TRBV27 and TRBJ1-3; a possible D gene is TRBD1 (5 bases). Germline lookup yields CDR1 MNHEY and CDR2 SMNVEV (reference sequence). The CDR3 length is 15 residues. With 6 bases removed from V and 3 bases from J, the gap between germline ends came to 15 bases. CDR3 sequence: CASSSWTTSGNTIYF. The DNA for the CDR3 is TGTGCCAGCAGCTCCTGGACAACCAGTGGAAACACCATATATTTT.

This clone was observed a handful of times. The chain joins TRBV28 to TRBJ1-2; no firm D call. There are 15 residues in the CDR3. V lost 5 bases to trimming and J lost 0 bases, with 13 bases between them. Looked up from germline, CDR1 is MDHEN and CDR2 is SYDVKM. DNA for the CDR3: TGTGCCAGCAGTCTCAGGCAGTTAGCTAACTATGGCTACACCTTC. It codes for CASSLRQLANYGYTF.

V gene TRBV10-1 combines with J gene TRBJ2-7; D is ambiguous. The CDR3 length is 11 residues. CDR1 is WNHNN and CDR2 is SYGVQD in the germline V gene (reference sequence). V was trimmed by 3 bases and J by 7 bases, leaving 7 bases between them. The CDR3 loop is CASSDEREQYF. CDR3 DNA: TGCGCCAGCAGTGATGAGAGGGAGCAGTACTTC.

This chain links TRBV4-2 with TRBJ1-4; D gene unclear. V was cut by 2 bases and J by 2 bases, with 9 bases left in between. This CDR3 region has 15 residues. Germline V gene lookup returns CDR1 LGHNA and CDR2 YNFKEQ. CDR3 DNA: TGTGCCAGCAGCCAATCCTCCTCGACTAATGAAAAACTGTTTTTT. Amino acids: CASSQSSSTNEKLFF.

V is TRBV7-9 and J is TRBJ2-7; D ambiguous. V was clipped by 0 bases and J by 0 bases, with 3 bases between them. The CDR3 contains 13 residues. Germline V gene data show CDR1 as SEHNR and CDR2 as FQNEAQ (reference sequence). The CDR3 protein is CASSLAHSYEQYF. DNA of the CDR3: TGTGCCAGCAGCTTAGCCCACTCCTACGAGCAGTACTTC. Full variable domain (remainder filled in from reference TRBV7-9 and TRBJ2-7): DTGVSQNPRHKITKRGQNVTFRCDPISEHNRLYWYRQTLGQGPEFLTYFQNEAQLEKSRLLSDRFSAERPKGSFSTLEIQRTEQGDSAMYLCASSLAHSYEQYFGPGTRLTVT.